Below, 15 T cell receptor beta chains from the same sample are listed, as sequenced in a study of CD8+ T cells in alopecia areata. The treatment was: oral pan-JAK inhibitor, 5-10 mg twice daily. Isolated RNA was reverse transcribed into cDNA used as the sequencing template. Libraries were prepared by immunoSEQ multiplex PCR; TCRdb keeps only in-frame clonotypes and omits some of them. Among about 120,000 clones listed, about three fifths were seen once. The sample was CD8+ T cells sorted from blood, taken at week 24, from a patient treated with tofacitinib. Receptors originate from a human donor with alopecia areata.

A single count supports this clone. The chain recombines TRBV7-9 with TRBJ2-1, with 8 bases fitting TRBD1. The CDR3 has 16 residues. Germline V lookup: CDR1 SEHNR, CDR2 FQNEAQ (reference sequence). The ends lost 8 bases at V and 7 bases at J; junction bases unmatched: 16. The CDR3, as DNA: TGTGCCAGCTCAACCGTGCGGACAGGGATGGGGAATGAGCAGTTCTTC. Translation gives CASSTVRTGMGNEQFF.

The chain is built from TRBV18 and TRBJ2-3; tentatively, D is TRBD1 (6 bases). The CDR3 covers 16 residues. Trimming stripped 3 bases from V and 2 bases from J, with 15 bases between. Germline CDR1 is KGHSH and CDR2 is LQKENI. CDR3 region: CASSPTLDRYTDTQYF. The DNA of the CDR3 is TGTGCCAGCTCACCGACATTGGACAGATACACAGATACGCAGTATTTT.

The table lists this clone with a few counts. The chain uses TRBV6-5 and TRBJ2-7, with 7 bases fitting TRBD1. The germline gives CDR1 MNHEY, CDR2 SVGAGI. V shed 0 bases and J 0 bases; nucleotides not matched to a gene: 2. The CDR3 has 15 amino acids. CDR3 sequence: CASSYSGDSSYEQYF. In DNA form, the CDR3 reads TGTGCCAGCAGTTACTCGGGGGACAGCTCCTACGAGCAGTACTTC.

This chain links TRBV14 with TRBJ2-1; D not certain. V gave up 2 bases and J gave up 2 bases, with 13 bases separating them. This CDR3 region has 16 residues. Germline lookup yields CDR1 SGHDN and CDR2 FVKESK. Here the CDR3 reads CASSQLGPKTYNEQFF. CDR3 bases: TGTGCCAGCAGCCAACTAGGACCGAAAACCTACAATGAGCAGTTCTTC.

V usage is TRBV6-5 and J usage is TRBJ1-2; D unresolved. The CDR3 runs 13 residues. Germline V lookup: CDR1 MNHEY, CDR2 SVGAGI. V lost 8 bases, J lost 3 bases, and 13 bases lay in between. CDR3 residues: CASAKGTDYGYTF. The DNA of the CDR3 is TGTGCCAGCGCGAAGGGAACCGACTATGGCTACACCTTC.

The chain joins TRBV13 to TRBJ2-5; 12 bases fit TRBD2. The germline CDR1 and CDR2 sequences are PRHDT and FYEKMQ (reference sequence). The V gene end was trimmed by 0 bases and the J gene end by 5 bases; junction bases not matched to a gene: 4. The CDR3 is 16 amino acids. CDR3 amino acids: CASSLGASGGAETQYF. The CDR3, as DNA: TGTGCCAGCAGCTTAGGAGCTAGCGGGGGGGCGGAGACCCAGTACTTC.

The V gene is TRBV4-1, the J gene TRBJ1-5; D unresolved. Germline-derived CDR1 and CDR2 are MGHRA and YSYEKL. V lost 3 bases, J lost 6 bases, and 9 bases lay in between. This CDR3 is 13 amino acids long. The DNA of the CDR3 is TGCGCCAGCAGCCACGTTTTGGGTCAGCCCCAGCATTTT. Protein: CASSHVLGQPQHF.

The chain joins TRBV7-9 to TRBJ2-7; weak D call: TRBD2 (5 bases). CDR3 size: 15 residues. Trimming pared 1 base from V and 4 bases from J, leaving 14 bases between. The germline V gene encodes CDR1 SEHNR and CDR2 FQNEAQ (reference sequence). CDR3 bases: TGTGCCAGCAGCTTAGAAGGAGGCCTGACTTACGAGCAGTACTTC. Residues: CASSLEGGLTYEQYF.

The chain links TRBV13 to TRBJ1-2; D remains unclear. In germline, CDR1 is PRHDT, CDR2 FYEKMQ (reference sequence). CDR3 length: 11 residues. Trimming pared 1 base from V and 6 bases from J, leaving 3 bases between. The CDR3 protein is CASSLEDGYTF. In DNA, the CDR3 is TGTGCCAGCAGCTTAGAAGATGGCTACACCTTC.

This clone was found a few times. J is TRBJ2-1 and V is TRBV12-5; 10 positions match TRBD1. Germline assignment: CDR1 LGHNT and CDR2 FRNRAP. This CDR3 region has 16 residues. Losses at the gene ends were 1 base for V and 7 bases for J; bases not matched to a gene: 7. In DNA form, the CDR3 reads TGTGCTAGTGGTTTGGAAGACAGGGGGCTTGGAAATGAGCAGTTCTTC. It yields the protein CASGLEDRGLGNEQFF.

The genes are TRBV4-1 and TRBJ2-5; possible D gene TRBD1, 5 bases. CDR1 is MGHRA and CDR2 is YSYEKL in the germline V gene. Trimming pared 1 base from V and 1 base from J, leaving 10 bases between. The CDR3 loop spans 15 amino acids. In nucleotides, the CDR3 is TGCGCCAGCAGCCAAGCGCAGGGCTTCCAAGAGACCCAGTACTTC. It encodes CASSQAQGFQETQYF.

The chain combines TRBV9 with TRBJ2-3, with D unclear. This CDR3 contains 14 residues. V shed 0 bases and J shed 4 bases, with 9 bases lying between them. Per germline, CDR1 SGDLS and CDR2 YYNGEE. As DNA, the CDR3 is TGTGCCAGCAGCGTAGCAATGGGCTCAGATACGCAGTATTTT. Translated: CASSVAMGSDTQYF.

As DNA, the CDR3 is TGCAGCGTTGCAATGGCTACCTCCTACGAGCAGTACTTC. Translation: CSVAMATSYEQYF. The chain recombines TRBV29-1 with TRBJ2-5; no definite D call. The end of the DNA aligns better with TRBJ2-7, so the J call may be wrong. Germline V gene lookup returns CDR1 SQVTM and CDR2 ANQGSEA. This CDR3 is 13 amino acids long.

The chain joins TRBV27 to TRBJ2-3; D perhaps matches TRBD2 (6 bases). From germline, CDR1 is MNHEY and CDR2 SMNVEV (reference sequence). Trimming took off 2 bases at V and 8 bases at J, with 11 bases between the two ends. The CDR3 is 13 amino acids. The CDR3 sequence: CASSLAGGRTQYF. CDR3 sequence (DNA): TGTGCCAGCAGTTTAGCCGGAGGGCGTACGCAGTATTTT.

The rearrangement joins TRBV7-6 to TRBJ2-2; D is unclear. This CDR3 has 13 amino acids. V was pared by 5 bases and J by 5 bases, with 9 bases between. Germline lookup yields CDR1 SGHVS and CDR2 FNYEAQ. CDR3 in DNA: TGTGCCAGCAGCGCTACAGTGACCGGGGAGCTGTTTTTT. This translates into CASSATVTGELFF.